This TCR beta chain was sequenced for a study of blood T cell repertoires in COVID-19 (dated by TCRdb to about 2020). Describing the broader study: Samples from collaborators originated in the United States, Italy and Spain and spanned both the acute and convalescent phases of COVID-19. The material from the prospective study consisted of cDNA or gDNA derived from T cells, B-cell-depleted T cells, or PBMCs. The dataset comprised deeply sampled blood TCRbeta repertoires from subjects exposed to, actively infected with, or recovered from COVID-19. The repertoires were released in a freely available public database intended as a resource for research on the immune response to SARS-CoV-2. Samples were obtained from the ongoing ImmuneRACE study (first 160 participants) and from approximately 1,200 subjects provided by 6 global collaborators. The sample metadata nearly always contained a de-identified subject ID, COVID-19 status, age in years and sex. HLA class I and class II types, where available, came from metadata supplied by the sample provider rather than from assay-based typing.

The collaborating institutions used their own protocols to collect whole blood in K2EDTA tubes. For TCRbeta analysis, collaborator samples were shipped as frozen whole blood, as isolated PBMCs, or as DNA extracted from either sample type. As for this clone: The target of this receptor is not known. Nothing much larger sits one base from this clone, and base qualities are not available.

The immunoSEQ Assay, a bias-controlled multiplex PCR, was used to amplify TCRbeta CDR3 regions from genomic DNA. For the original study's pipeline: Within the assay, amplification of reference gene primers was used to estimate how many nucleated cells each sample contained. To quantify the absolute abundance of each unique TCRbeta CDR3 rearrangement, sequence reads were collapsed and filtered. For each sample, productive Simpson clonality was calculated by taking the square root of Simpson's diversity index across productive rearrangements. In its TCRdb copy, this immuneACCESS table keeps in-frame sequences only and misses some clones. Where compared with another copy, unresolved V genes explain less than half of these, and the others have no known cause. The DNA gave D and trimming, while V, J and clone size come from that table. Recorded for this sample are around 150,000 clones; just under 85% of them occurred a single time. Approximately 21% of the sample is in the top ten clones.

What the authors observed across the whole study: How much clinical and demographic metadata was included differed by source and by participant, and the metadata was provided uncurated.

Inclusive of the bounding cysteine and phenylalanine, the CDR3 is 15 residues long. This entry keeps only the CDR3 DNA: 45 bases, framed from base 1. Via the germline V gene (reference sequence), CDR1 is LGHDT and CDR2 YNNKEL. V is trimmed back by 6 bases and J by 7 bases, and the junction contains 11 bases that no gene match accounts for. The sequenced material came from peripheral blood. The chain joins TRBV3-1 (or the pseudogene TRBV3-2) to TRBJ2-1, with 8 central nucleotides matching TRBD2. The sequence came from a woman of 80 years or more with acute or convalescent COVID-19. The DNA sequence is given as TGTGCCAGCAGTACACCGGGACTAGGTTTGAATGAGCAGTTCTTC. It translates as CASSTPGLGLNEQFF.